This T cell receptor (beta chain) originates from a study of T cells in Graves' hyperthyroidism and ophthalmopathy (dated by TCRdb to about 2019). About the investigation overall: Peripheral blood samples were taken at the time of initial diagnosis, prior to any treatment. For training and testing, the 80 to 100 patients in the discovery cohort were randomly divided in a 7:3 ratio. According to the paper, TCR Vbeta CDR3 sequencing was carried out on 135 peripheral blood samples, which came from approximately 41 ophthalmopathy, 70 to 80 hyperthyroidism and approximately 17 progressor patients. An independent validation cohort of some 18 hyperthyroidism patients and 15 or so patients who later progressed to ophthalmopathy tested prospective prediction of ophthalmopathy. In roughly six Graves' hyperthyroidism patients, the study also compared T-cell repertoires from thyroid tissue with T-cell repertoires from blood. After blood sampling, hyperthyroidism patients were treated with methimazole at a starting dose of 30 mg daily, and ophthalmopathy patients were treated with high-dose intravenous methylprednisolone. TCR V-J signatures able to tell the groups apart were searched for in a discovery cohort of 95 to 100 patients, of whom around 42 had Graves' ophthalmopathy and about 55 had stable Graves' hyperthyroidism.

A patient counted as having stable Graves' hyperthyroidism if no progression to ophthalmopathy occurred over 18 months of follow-up. The hyperthyroidism patients were between 18 and 65 years old and newly diagnosed, with a disease duration of less than 2 months. Any patient with an uncontrolled infection, another autoimmune disease, pregnancy or lactation was excluded. Diagnoses were established on the basis of clinical symptoms, serum thyroxine and TRAb, thyroid ultrasound, and orbital computed tomography. PBMCs were isolated from 10 ml of fresh peripheral blood by Ficoll-Paque density gradient centrifugation. Trizol reagent was used to extract total RNA, and RNA quality was then checked on an Agilent 2100 Bioanalyzer. Overall study outcomes, separate from this receptor: Most expanded thyroid clonotypes (frequency above 0.001) were also detected in blood, suggesting blood repertoires may reflect thyroid immune responses. In validation, the model predicted progression to ophthalmopathy a median of roughly six months before onset, with roughly 70% sensitivity and nearly 75% specificity. Sample size was not statistically predetermined, and blinding of investigators to group allocation was not performed. Ophthalmopathy was separated from stable hyperthyroidism by a 13 V-J signature model, with 85% to 90% sensitivity and about 81% specificity obtained in cross-validation and 80%/75% obtained in testing.

TCR beta CDR3 regions were amplified from RNA transcripts. For the first round of RT-PCR on the TCR CDR3, the HTBI primer set was used together with the Qiagen OneStep RT-PCR kit. A second multiplex PCR round built the libraries, followed by size selection and purification. Sequencing of the libraries was done on an Illumina HiSeq2000 using paired-end 100 bp reads. Regarding the original processing steps: Raw data were processed with SOAPnuke, discarding reads with adapters, uncalled bases, mean Phred below 15, or no exact constant-primer or identifier match. High-quality paired reads were merged with COPE v1.2.5, and unique nucleotide sequences were defined as clonotypes. MiTCR v1.1 was used to align the clonotypes against IMGT TRBV, TRBD and TRBJ reference segments. Only V-J combinations with frequency above 0.0001, covering 99% to 99.2% of repertoires, were analysed. A TCS score was defined as the ratio of F50 (clonal expansion) to E x V (chaos), with BLOSUM62-based TCRdist applied between CDR3 peptides within each V-J. Welch's t-statistics and random forest reduced fewer than 600 V-J features to 10 to 15, which were used in a naive Bayes classifier (R e1071). TCRdb took the public reads, trimmed them with fastp at Q25, ran MiXCR for clone calling and kept in-frame beta chains. Rows are combined by CDR3 protein, so each entry shows the most common genes and DNA. TCRdb's processing, not the study's, gives the V and J calls here. Within this sample are hundreds of thousands of distinct CDR3 sequences, with over 15% of them counted one time only. The ten largest clones capture 15% to 20% of the sample.

Concerning this clonotype itself: Its antigen is unknown. Germline is not matched at one junction end, which may reflect a read error.

The sequence was obtained from a woman in her late teens or twenties with Graves' hyperthyroidism. The sequenced sample was blood.

The CDR3 protein sequence reads: CASTLKGRLAYNEQFF. The nucleotide sequence is given as TGTGCCAGCACCTTAAAAGGGAGACTAGCGTACAATGAGCAGTTCTTC. Recombination connected TRBV7-9 to TRBJ2-1; TRBD2 matches 8 bases in the middle. The germline V gene (reference sequence) specifies SEHNR as CDR1 and FQNEAQ as CDR2. The CDR3 sequence holds 16 residues, the cysteine and phenylalanine included. The CDR3 DNA has 48 bases and is translated from base 1.